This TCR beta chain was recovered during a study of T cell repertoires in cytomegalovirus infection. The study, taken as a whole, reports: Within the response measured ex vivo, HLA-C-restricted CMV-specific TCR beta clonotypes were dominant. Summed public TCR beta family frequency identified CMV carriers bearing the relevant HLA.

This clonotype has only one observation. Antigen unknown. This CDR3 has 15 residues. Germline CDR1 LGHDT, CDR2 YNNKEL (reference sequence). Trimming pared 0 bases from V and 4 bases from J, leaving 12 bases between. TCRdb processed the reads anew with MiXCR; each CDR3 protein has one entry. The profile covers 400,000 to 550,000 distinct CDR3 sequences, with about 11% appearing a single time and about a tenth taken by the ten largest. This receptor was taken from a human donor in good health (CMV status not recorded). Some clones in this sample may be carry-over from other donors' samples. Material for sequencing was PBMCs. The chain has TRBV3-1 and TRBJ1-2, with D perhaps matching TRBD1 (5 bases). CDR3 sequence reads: CASSQERGLSYGYTF. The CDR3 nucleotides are TGTGCCAGCAGCCAAGAGAGGGGCTTGAGCTATGGCTACACCTTC.